The 11 T cell receptor beta chains reported below all come from one sample, sequenced in a study of cytomegalovirus exposure and HLA in healthy donors. PCR involved 60 Vbeta and 13 Jbeta primers. Sequenced by immunoSEQ multiplex PCR; TCRdb stores in-frame clones only, minus some. The table has about 160,000 clones, approximately 80% seen once. Sample: PBMCs. These receptors originate from a boy aged 2 to 10 in good health and CMV-seronegative.

The rearrangement uses TRBV2 and TRBJ2-2, with D tentatively TRBD1 (5 bases). Trimming cost V 3 bases and J 4 bases, with 12 bases left between them. This CDR3 is 15 amino acids long. Germline V gene sequence: CDR1 SNHLY, CDR2 FYNNEI. The CDR3 is CASSEGLVGTGELFF. DNA for the CDR3: TGTGCCAGCAGTGAGGGGCTAGTGGGCACCGGGGAGCTGTTTTTT.

The CDR3 nucleotides read TGTGCCAGCTCACCGGGACAACGGGCCGAGCAGTACGTC. This codes for CASSPGQRAEQYV. This sequence joins TRBV18 and TRBJ2-7, with D possibly TRBD1 on 6 matching bases. The CDR3 is made up of 13 amino acids. V was cut by 3 bases and J by 6 bases, with 12 bases left in between. Germline values: CDR1 KGHSH, CDR2 LQKENI.

The chain joins TRBV7-2 to TRBJ2-1, with D possibly matching TRBD2 (5 bases). Trimming removed 3 bases from V and 8 bases from J, with 17 bases in between. The CDR3 is made up of 15 amino acids. Germline V gene lookup returns CDR1 SGHTA and CDR2 FQGNSA. The CDR3 reads CASSLLDLALDEQFF. DNA of the CDR3: TGTGCCAGCAGCTTGCTTGATCTAGCTCTCGATGAGCAGTTCTTC.

The rearrangement joins TRBV5-1 to TRBJ2-1; 7 positions agree with TRBD1. J lost 6 bases, V lost 0 bases, and 3 bases had no gene match. This CDR3 contains 14 residues. The germline gives CDR1 SGHRS, CDR2 YFSETQ. The CDR3 DNA reads as TGCGCCAGCAGCTTGGAGGGGGCCAGCAATGAGCAGTTCTTC. Amino acids: CASSLEGASNEQFF.

This clone was detected once. V gene TRBV19 combines with J gene TRBJ1-2; D gene ambiguous. Trimming shortened V by 3 bases and J by 4 bases, and 12 bases separated the two germline ends. The CDR3 spans 14 residues. From germline, CDR1 is LNHDA and CDR2 SQIVND (reference sequence). For the CDR3, the DNA is TGTGCCAGTAGTATGGAGGAACAGATCTATGGCTACACCTTC. Amino acid sequence: CASSMEEQIYGYTF.

V gene TRBV27 combines with J gene TRBJ2-7; weak D call: TRBD2 (5 bases). CDR3 length: 14 residues. CDR1 MNHEY and CDR2 SMNVEV come from the germline V gene (reference sequence). The V end lost 3 bases, the J end lost 2 bases, and 11 bases lay between the germline ends. The CDR3 region has the DNA TGTGCCAGCAGTTTTTCGAGGGTGGCCTACGAGCAGTACTTC. It specifies CASSFSRVAYEQYF.

This sequence joins TRBV4-1 and TRBJ2-5; 10 bases line up with TRBD2. V shed 4 bases and J 1 base; nucleotides not matched to a gene: 6. This CDR3 region has 16 residues. CDR1 and CDR2 (germline): MGHRA, YSYEKL. CDR3 protein: CASSLGTSASQETQYF. In DNA, the CDR3 is TGCGCCAGCAGCCTTGGGACTAGCGCTAGCCAAGAGACCCAGTACTTC.

This clone was recorded a few times. The V and J genes are TRBV4-3 and TRBJ2-7, with a possible D match to TRBD2 (6 bases). V lost 0 bases and J 3 bases, leaving 12 bases between the germline ends. The CDR3 totals 15 residues. In germline, CDR1 is LGHNA, CDR2 YSLEER. The CDR3 here is CASSQEGGRNYEQYF. As DNA, the CDR3 is TGCGCCAGCAGCCAAGAGGGAGGTCGAAACTACGAGCAGTACTTC.

The chain links TRBV7-9 to TRBJ1-2; 7 bases align to TRBD1. Unmatched junction bases numbered 6, after V lost 0 bases and J lost 8 bases. This CDR3 spans 14 amino acids. Germline V gene lookup returns CDR1 SEHNR and CDR2 FQNEAQ (reference sequence). The CDR3 protein is CASSLAQGPYGYTF. The CDR3 coding sequence is TGTGCCAGCAGCTTAGCACAGGGGCCATACGGCTACACCTTC.

Turning to this clone: The same CDR3 arises from other DNA sequences in this sample as well. DNA for the CDR3: TGTGCCTGGAGTGCCTACCAGGGGGCTCCTAAATACACAGATACGCAGTATTTT. Translating gives CAWSAYQGAPKYTDTQYF. V usage is TRBV30 and J usage is TRBJ2-3; 8 bases are a match to TRBD1. With 1 base clipped from V and 2 bases from J, the junction kept 14 bases outside the gene matches. The CDR3 sequence is 18 residues long. The V gene's germline CDR1 is GTSNPN and CDR2 SVGIG (reference sequence). The full variable domain, its missing parts supplied by reference TRBV30 and TRBJ2-3, is SQTIHQWPATLVQPVGSPLSLECTVEGTSNPNLYWYRQAAGRGLQLLFYSVGIGQISSEVPQNLSASRPQDRQFILSSKKLLLSDSGFYLCAWSAYQGAPKYTDTQYFGPGTRLTVL.

The chain has TRBV5-6 and TRBJ2-1, with 10 nucleotides matching TRBD2. V was clipped by 0 bases and J by 5 bases; unmatched bases: 8. Germline CDR1 reads SGHDT; CDR2 reads YYEEEE. The CDR3 loop spans 17 amino acids. In DNA, the CDR3 is TGTGCCAGCAGCTTGGGTGGGGCTAGCGGGAGCGACAATGAGCAGTTCTTC. It yields the protein CASSLGGASGSDNEQFF.